The subject of this entry is one TCR beta chain. These data belong to a study of cytomegalovirus exposure and HLA in healthy donors. Assay: immunoSEQ multiplex PCR; the TCRdb copy retains only in-frame clones and omits some. The data contain 90,000 to 100,000 clones, roughly 92% of them singletons. Trimming at V came to 5 bases and at J to 1 base, leaving 7 bases not matched to a gene. Germline loops: CDR1 MDHEN, CDR2 SYDVKM. There are 16 residues in the CDR3. The clonotype originates from a woman between 25 and 40 years old in good health and CMV-seropositive. The chain has TRBV28 and TRBJ2-1, with 8 positions matching TRBD2. Material: PBMCs. This chain's CDR3 is CASSPPLAASYNEQFF. In DNA, the CDR3 is TGTGCCAGCAGTCCCCCACTAGCGGCATCCTACAATGAGCAGTTCTTC. Full variable domain (outside the CDR3, taken from reference TRBV28 and TRBJ2-1): DVKVTQSSRYLVKRTGEKVFLECVQDMDHENMFWYRQDPGLGLRLIYFSYDVKMKEKGDIPEGYSVSREKKERFSLILESASTNQTSMYLCASSPPLAASYNEQFFGPGTRLTVL.